The present TCR beta chain was sequenced within a study of cytomegalovirus exposure and HLA in healthy donors. Study-level information: Clustering assigned approximately 79% of the approximately 400 genotyped donors to the Caucasian-associated ancestry cluster.

Both 60 Vbeta primers and 13 Jbeta primers went into the PCR. The method was immunoSEQ multiplex PCR; TCRdb's version includes in-frame clones alone and lacks a portion of them. The table records about 110,000 clones, roughly 78% of them present only once. The CDR3 totals 15 residues. V lost 6 bases to trimming and J lost 0 bases, with 12 bases between them. CDR1 is SNHLY and CDR2 is FYNNEI in the germline V gene. The source material was PBMCs. This clonotype originated in a woman aged 25 to 39 in good health and CMV-seronegative. The chain joins TRBV2 to TRBJ2-1; no reliable D call. The CDR3: CASRLGLRSYNEQFF. DNA of the CDR3: TGTGCCAGCAGACTGGGCCTCCGCTCCTACAATGAGCAGTTCTTC.